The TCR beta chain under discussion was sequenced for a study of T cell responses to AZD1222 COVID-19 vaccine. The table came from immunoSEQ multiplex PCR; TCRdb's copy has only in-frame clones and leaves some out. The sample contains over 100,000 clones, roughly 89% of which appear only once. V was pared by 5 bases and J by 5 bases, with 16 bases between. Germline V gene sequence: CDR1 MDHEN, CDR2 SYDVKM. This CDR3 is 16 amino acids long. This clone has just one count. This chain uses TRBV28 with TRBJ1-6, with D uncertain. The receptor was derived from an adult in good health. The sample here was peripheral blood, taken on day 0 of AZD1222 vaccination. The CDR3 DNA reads TGTGCCAGCAGTCCGGAGACCAATTGGGATAATTCACCCCTCCACTTT. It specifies CASSPETNWDNSPLHF.